Described below is a single TCR beta chain sequence and its context. Read sequence stops 3 residues before the CDR3 end, and the germline J gene provides the missing end. Produced via immunoSEQ multiplex PCR; TCRdb's table is partial and in-frame only. The sample has nearly 15,000 clones. Related graft donors supplied nonmyeloablative bone marrow transplants, and mixed chimerism was transient. CD4+CD25+CD127- Tregs, CD4+CD25- non-Tregs, CD4 and CD8 cells were sorted. Germline V CDR1 and CDR2: SGHVS, FNYEAQ. The V gene lost 4 bases and the J gene lost 6 bases, with 7 bases spanning the gap. CDR3 size: 12 residues. This sample is part of a study of Tregs in tolerant kidney transplant recipients.

Material: CD4+ T cells from blood (PBMCs), obtained 12 months after the transplant. The source of this sequence is a human patient who received a combined kidney and bone marrow transplant. Some T cells here may be from the graft donor. The chain recombines TRBV7-6 with TRBJ2-1; the D is unclear. The CDR3 DNA, read in part, is TGTGCCAGCAGCTCATATAGCAATGAG. It encodes CASSSYSNE. The full CDR3 is CASSSYSNEQFF.